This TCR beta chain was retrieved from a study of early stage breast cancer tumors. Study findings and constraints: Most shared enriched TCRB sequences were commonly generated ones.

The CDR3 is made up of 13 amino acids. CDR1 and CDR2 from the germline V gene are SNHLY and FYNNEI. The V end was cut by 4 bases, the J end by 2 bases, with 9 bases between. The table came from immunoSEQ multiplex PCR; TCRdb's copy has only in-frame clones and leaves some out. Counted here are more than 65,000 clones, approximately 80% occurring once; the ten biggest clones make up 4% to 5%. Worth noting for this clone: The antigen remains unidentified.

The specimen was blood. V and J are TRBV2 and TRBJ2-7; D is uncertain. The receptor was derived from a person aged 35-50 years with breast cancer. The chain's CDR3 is CASSVTVTYEQYF. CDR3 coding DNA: TGTGCCAGCAGTGTGACGGTAACCTACGAGCAGTACTTC.